These T cell receptor beta chains were read from a single sample in a study of shared clonotypes between healthy human individuals. Sequencing used immunoSEQ multiplex PCR; TCRdb keeps in-frame clones, though not all of them. This table has 2,500,000 or so clones, approximately 94% appearing once. The specimen sequenced was naive CD4+ T cells sorted from blood. The receptors stem from a man between 18 and 29 years old in good health. The CDR3 runs from the conserved cysteine through the conserved F or W. Each record gives: clone size, D gene, V gene, J gene, CDR3 DNA, CDR3 protein. A D gene is named only where the DNA matches it firmly. Clone size is not always given. Where it is, it says once, few, many or a class for expanded clones.

clone_size: -
d_call: TRBD1
v_call: TRBV7-2
j_call: TRBJ2-7
cdr3_nt: TGTGCCAGCAGCAATCGGGACAGATCCTACGAGCAGTACTTC
cdr3_aa: CASSNRDRSYEQYF

clone_size: -
d_call: -
v_call: TRBV18
j_call: TRBJ2-1
cdr3_nt: TGTGCCAGCTCACCCAAACCCAGTTGGGTGCAGTTCTTC
cdr3_aa: CASSPKPSWVQFF

clone_size: -
d_call: TRBD2
v_call: TRBV5-6
j_call: TRBJ2-3
cdr3_nt: TGTGCCAGCAGCCCCTTGACTAGCGATATCACAGATACGCAGTATTTT
cdr3_aa: CASSPLTSDITDTQYF

clone_size: -
d_call: -
v_call: TRBV18
j_call: TRBJ2-1
cdr3_nt: TGTGCCAGCTCCGTCTCTAATGAGCAGTTCTTC
cdr3_aa: CASSVSNEQFF

clone_size: -
d_call: -
v_call: TRBV6-1
j_call: TRBJ1-2
cdr3_nt: TGTGCCAGCAGTCTAAAAAGGGAGGGTCATTATGGCTACACCTTC
cdr3_aa: CASSLKREGHYGYTF

clone_size: -
d_call: TRBD1
v_call: TRBV5-5
j_call: TRBJ1-1
cdr3_nt: TGTGCCAGCAGCCCGACAGGGGTAAACACTGAAGCTTTCTTT
cdr3_aa: CASSPTGVNTEAFF

clone_size: -
d_call: -
v_call: TRBV5-4
j_call: TRBJ1-6
cdr3_nt: TGTGCCAGCAGCTTGGGCAGTATAGCGAGCTCCTATAATTCACCCCTCCACTTT
cdr3_aa: CASSLGSIASSYNSPLHF

clone_size: -
d_call: -
v_call: TRBV19
j_call: TRBJ1-5
cdr3_nt: TGTGCCAGTAGTATCAAGGGGCCTCAGCCCCAGCATTTT
cdr3_aa: CASSIKGPQPQHF

clone_size: -
d_call: -
v_call: TRBV7-9
j_call: TRBJ2-2
cdr3_nt: TGTGCCAGCAGCCCCCTTGGGGACACCGGGGAGCTGTTTTTT
cdr3_aa: CASSPLGDTGELFF

clone_size: -
d_call: TRBD2
v_call: TRBV7-2
j_call: TRBJ2-7
cdr3_nt: TGTGCCAGCAGCTTAGAATCAGCGGGAGCATCCTACGAGCAGTACTTC
cdr3_aa: CASSLESAGASYEQYF

clone_size: few
d_call: TRBD1
v_call: TRBV5-4
j_call: TRBJ1-2
cdr3_nt: TGTGCCAGCAGCACTAGGACAGGGGACGGCTACACCTTC
cdr3_aa: CASSTRTGDGYTF

clone_size: -
d_call: TRBD1
v_call: TRBV6-6
j_call: TRBJ2-7
cdr3_nt: TGTGCCAGCACCGACCCCTCGGACAGGTTGAGTTACGAGCAGTACTTC
cdr3_aa: CASTDPSDRLSYEQYF

clone_size: -
d_call: -
v_call: TRBV7-9
j_call: TRBJ1-3
cdr3_nt: TGTGCCAGCAGCTTAGCCGGGAGGGGTGACACCATATATTTT
cdr3_aa: CASSLAGRGDTIYF

clone_size: -
d_call: -
v_call: TRBV7-2
j_call: TRBJ1-6
cdr3_nt: TGTGCCAGCTCTCAGAGCCCAAATTCACCCCTCCACTTT
cdr3_aa: CASSQSPNSPLHF

clone_size: -
d_call: -
v_call: TRBV18
j_call: TRBJ2-7
cdr3_nt: TGTGCCAGCTCACCCACCCAGACCCTAGCGAATTCGTACGAGCAGTACTTC
cdr3_aa: CASSPTQTLANSYEQYF

clone_size: -
d_call: -
v_call: TRBV4-3
j_call: TRBJ1-2
cdr3_nt: TGCGCCAGCAGCCAAGATTGGCCCCAGCGGGGCTATGGCTACACCTTC
cdr3_aa: CASSQDWPQRGYGYTF

clone_size: -
d_call: -
v_call: TRBV7-2
j_call: TRBJ2-6
cdr3_nt: TGTGCCAGCAGCTTAGATAGTAGGGCTGGGGCCAACGTCCTGACTTTC
cdr3_aa: CASSLDSRAGANVLTF

clone_size: -
d_call: TRBD1
v_call: TRBV23-1
j_call: TRBJ2-6
cdr3_nt: TGCGCCAGCAGTCAAGAAGGGGACAGGGGGCCGGGGGCCAACGTCCTGACTTTC
cdr3_aa: CASSQEGDRGPGANVLTF

clone_size: once
d_call: -
v_call: TRBV18
j_call: TRBJ2-5
cdr3_nt: TGTGCCAGCTTACGGGGACTTGAAGAGACCCAGTACTTC
cdr3_aa: CASLRGLEETQYF

clone_size: -
d_call: TRBD1
v_call: TRBV7-9
j_call: TRBJ2-2
cdr3_nt: TGTGCCAGCGGGTCCAGGGGGAGTACCGGGGAGCTGTTTTTT
cdr3_aa: CASGSRGSTGELFF

clone_size: once
d_call: -
v_call: TRBV5-1
j_call: TRBJ1-1
cdr3_nt: TGCGCCAGCAGCTTTAATGGGATGAACACTGAAGCTTTCTTT
cdr3_aa: CASSFNGMNTEAFF

clone_size: -
d_call: -
v_call: TRBV5-5
j_call: TRBJ2-5
cdr3_nt: TGTGCCAGCAGCTATAACCCGACAGTCTGGGAGACCCAGTACTTC
cdr3_aa: CASSYNPTVWETQYF

clone_size: -
d_call: -
v_call: TRBV5-8
j_call: TRBJ1-5
cdr3_nt: TGTGCCAGCAGCTTGAATCGGGGGTATAGCAATCAGCCCCAGCATTTT
cdr3_aa: CASSLNRGYSNQPQHF

clone_size: -
d_call: -
v_call: TRBV18
j_call: TRBJ1-5
cdr3_nt: TGTGCCAGCTCACCAAAACAGGGAGTGGGCCAGCCCCAGCATTTT
cdr3_aa: CASSPKQGVGQPQHF

clone_size: -
d_call: -
v_call: TRBV7-9
j_call: TRBJ2-4
cdr3_nt: TGTGCCAGCAGCTTAGATTTAGGGAACGGGGCCAAAAACATTCAGTACTTC
cdr3_aa: CASSLDLGNGAKNIQYF

clone_size: -
d_call: TRBD1
v_call: TRBV19
j_call: TRBJ2-6
cdr3_nt: TGTGCCAGTAGTACCTACGAGGACAGGGCCTCCTCTGGGGCCAACGTCCTGACTTTC
cdr3_aa: CASSTYEDRASSGANVLTF

clone_size: -
d_call: -
v_call: TRBV4-1
j_call: TRBJ2-1
cdr3_nt: TGCGCCAGCAGCCGGGACTTTGACAATGAGCAGTTCTTC
cdr3_aa: CASSRDFDNEQFF

clone_size: once
d_call: TRBD1
v_call: TRBV7-2
j_call: TRBJ2-7
cdr3_nt: TGTGCCAGCAGCTTATGGGACAGTGACGAGCAGTACTTC
cdr3_aa: CASSLWDSDEQYF

clone_size: -
d_call: -
v_call: TRBV5-1
j_call: TRBJ2-7
cdr3_nt: TGCGCCAGCAGCCCCGGGGTTCCCGAGCAGTACTTC
cdr3_aa: CASSPGVPEQYF

clone_size: -
d_call: TRBD2
v_call: TRBV7-2
j_call: TRBJ2-7
cdr3_nt: TGTGCCAGCAGCTTAGCCCATAGCGGGTTTCCCTACGAGCAGTACTTC
cdr3_aa: CASSLAHSGFPYEQYF

clone_size: -
d_call: -
v_call: TRBV11-2
j_call: TRBJ2-7
cdr3_nt: TGTGCCAGCAGCCCCCGGGGGCTATTTCTCTACGAGCAGTACTTC
cdr3_aa: CASSPRGLFLYEQYF

clone_size: -
d_call: TRBD2
v_call: TRBV19
j_call: TRBJ2-1
cdr3_nt: TGTGCCAGTAGAGCGGGAGGGGTTAGCAATGAGCAGTTCTTC
cdr3_aa: CASRAGGVSNEQFF

clone_size: -
d_call: -
v_call: TRBV2
j_call: TRBJ2-7
cdr3_nt: TGTGCCAGCAGTGAAGCAGGCGGAACCTACGAGCAGTACTTC
cdr3_aa: CASSEAGGTYEQYF

clone_size: -
d_call: TRBD2
v_call: TRBV6-5
j_call: TRBJ2-6
cdr3_nt: TGTGCCAGCAGTAGGACTAGTTCCGGGGCCAACGTCCTGACTTTC
cdr3_aa: CASSRTSSGANVLTF

clone_size: -
d_call: -
v_call: TRBV11-2
j_call: TRBJ2-3
cdr3_nt: TGTGCCAGCAGCTTAGACGGCAGCAGCACAGATACGCAGTATTTT
cdr3_aa: CASSLDGSSTDTQYF

clone_size: once
d_call: TRBD1
v_call: TRBV4-1
j_call: TRBJ2-3
cdr3_nt: TGCGCCAGCAGCCAAGATGGTCCCCGGACAGGGGGACCCACAGATACGCAGTATTTT
cdr3_aa: CASSQDGPRTGGPTDTQYF

clone_size: -
d_call: TRBD1
v_call: TRBV10-3
j_call: TRBJ2-1
cdr3_nt: TGTGCCATCAGTGGTTCGGGACAGGGCTACAATGAGCAGTTCTTC
cdr3_aa: CAISGSGQGYNEQFF

clone_size: -
d_call: TRBD2
v_call: TRBV10-3
j_call: TRBJ2-7
cdr3_nt: TGTGCCAGCACGGGACTAAACGGTGGCGAGCAGTACTTC
cdr3_aa: CASTGLNGGEQYF

clone_size: -
d_call: -
v_call: TRBV10-3
j_call: TRBJ2-7
cdr3_nt: TGTGCCACCGGGGACTACGAGCAGTACTTC
cdr3_aa: CATGDYEQYF

clone_size: -
d_call: -
v_call: TRBV11-2
j_call: TRBJ2-7
cdr3_nt: TGTGCCAGCAGCTTAGTCCCAGAGAGCTCCTACGAGCAGTACTTC
cdr3_aa: CASSLVPESSYEQYF

clone_size: -
d_call: -
v_call: TRBV19
j_call: TRBJ1-2
cdr3_nt: TGTGCCAGTAGTATCTCCCCCCGGGAAGGCTACACCTTC
cdr3_aa: CASSISPREGYTF

clone_size: few
d_call: -
v_call: TRBV28
j_call: TRBJ1-2
cdr3_nt: TGTGCCAGCACCTTGGGCAGGGTAGGGGGCTACACCTTC
cdr3_aa: CASTLGRVGGYTF

clone_size: -
d_call: -
v_call: TRBV7-9
j_call: TRBJ2-1
cdr3_nt: TGTGCCAGCAGCTTAAGTCAGGGAGAGCAGTTCTTC
cdr3_aa: CASSLSQGEQFF

clone_size: -
d_call: -
v_call: TRBV19
j_call: TRBJ2-7
cdr3_nt: TGTGCCAGTAGTAACCGCGGGGATACCTACGAGCAGTACTTC
cdr3_aa: CASSNRGDTYEQYF

clone_size: -
d_call: -
v_call: TRBV9
j_call: TRBJ2-7
cdr3_nt: TGTGCCAGCAGCGTAGATCTGGGGTCCTACGAGCAGTACTTC
cdr3_aa: CASSVDLGSYEQYF

clone_size: -
d_call: -
v_call: TRBV4-3
j_call: TRBJ1-2
cdr3_nt: TGCGCCAGCAGCCAAGAGGGCTTGGGCTACACCTTC
cdr3_aa: CASSQEGLGYTF

clone_size: once
d_call: -
v_call: TRBV2
j_call: TRBJ2-3
cdr3_nt: TGTGCCAGCCGGTCAAGGCTTTTAGATACGCAGTATTTT
cdr3_aa: CASRSRLLDTQYF

clone_size: -
d_call: TRBD2
v_call: TRBV18
j_call: TRBJ2-5
cdr3_nt: TGTGCCAGCTCACCCCTGACTAGCGGAGAGACCCAGTACTTC
cdr3_aa: CASSPLTSGETQYF

clone_size: -
d_call: -
v_call: TRBV18
j_call: TRBJ1-1
cdr3_nt: TGTGCCAGCTCGCCTTCTACGTCGGGGACTGAAGCTTTCTTT
cdr3_aa: CASSPSTSGTEAFF

clone_size: -
d_call: -
v_call: TRBV11-3
j_call: TRBJ2-7
cdr3_nt: TGTGCCAGCAGCTTACGGGACGGAAACGAGCAGTACTTC
cdr3_aa: CASSLRDGNEQYF

clone_size: -
d_call: TRBD1
v_call: TRBV5-1
j_call: TRBJ2-7
cdr3_nt: TGCGCCAGCAGCTCCGACAGGGGCTTAGGGGAGCAGTACTTC
cdr3_aa: CASSSDRGLGEQYF

clone_size: once
d_call: -
v_call: TRBV7-2
j_call: TRBJ1-3
cdr3_nt: TGTGCCAGCAGCTTAGGGGGGTGGGGCTCTGGAAACACCATATATTTT
cdr3_aa: CASSLGGWGSGNTIYF

clone_size: -
d_call: TRBD1
v_call: TRBV2
j_call: TRBJ2-2
cdr3_nt: TGTGCCTCTGGGCAGGGGGCCCCCGGGCTGTTTTTT
cdr3_aa: CASGQGAPGLFF

clone_size: -
d_call: -
v_call: TRBV7-2
j_call: TRBJ2-7
cdr3_nt: TGTGCCAGCAGCTACGTTAGTCGCGAGCAGTACTTC
cdr3_aa: CASSYVSREQYF

clone_size: -
d_call: TRBD2
v_call: TRBV5-4
j_call: TRBJ2-3
cdr3_nt: TGTGCCAGCAGCCATGGGACTAGCCGGGGGGCAGATACGCAGTATTTT
cdr3_aa: CASSHGTSRGADTQYF

clone_size: -
d_call: TRBD2
v_call: TRBV5-1
j_call: TRBJ2-3
cdr3_nt: TGCGCCAGCAAAGCGGGGCCCACCCAAGATACGCAGTATTTT
cdr3_aa: CASKAGPTQDTQYF

clone_size: few
d_call: -
v_call: TRBV5-1
j_call: TRBJ1-2
cdr3_nt: TGCGCCAGCAGCTTGACGGACCTTCGAGGCTACACCTTC
cdr3_aa: CASSLTDLRGYTF

clone_size: -
d_call: -
v_call: TRBV5-1
j_call: TRBJ1-2
cdr3_nt: TGCGCCAGCACCCCCAACCCGGGGGCAGGGAAATATGGCTACACCTTC
cdr3_aa: CASTPNPGAGKYGYTF

clone_size: -
d_call: -
v_call: TRBV15
j_call: TRBJ2-3
cdr3_nt: TGTGCCACCAGCAAAGTTCGGGGGCCCCCAGATACGCAGTATTTT
cdr3_aa: CATSKVRGPPDTQYF

clone_size: -
d_call: -
v_call: TRBV5-6
j_call: TRBJ2-4
cdr3_nt: TGTGCCAGCAGCTTGGTGATGGTACCGGGCGCAAACATTCAGTACTTC
cdr3_aa: CASSLVMVPGANIQYF